One and the same sample provided the 18 T cell receptor beta chains below, sequenced in a study of cytomegalovirus exposure and HLA in healthy donors. PCR was performed using 60 Vbeta and 13 Jbeta primers. Only in-frame clones appear in the TCRdb table, and some are missing; sequencing was by immunoSEQ multiplex PCR. The sample holds 160,000 or so clones, 65% to 85% seen once. Sequenced material: PBMCs. The receptor set was obtained from a man in his 60s in good health and CMV-seronegative.

A note on this clone: The same CDR3 also results from other DNA sequences found in this sample. V is TRBV19 and J is TRBJ1-4, with TRBD1 identical over 7 bases. The junction had 2 bases not matched to a gene; V was cut back by 5 bases and J by 2 bases. The CDR3 loop spans 14 amino acids. Germline V gene lookup returns CDR1 LNHDA and CDR2 SQIVND (reference sequence). This chain's CDR3 is CASSGTATNEKLFF. In DNA form, the CDR3 reads TGTGCCAGTAGTGGGACAGCTACTAATGAAAAACTGTTTTTT.

This sequence joins TRBV5-6 and TRBJ1-6; 8 bases map to TRBD1. Germline V lookup: CDR1 SGHDT, CDR2 YYEEEE. The CDR3 totals 19 residues. Trimming cost V 4 bases and J 0 bases; bases outside gene matches: 12. CDR3 sequence reads: CASSPTRTGQSSYNSPLHF. The CDR3 DNA reads TGTGCCAGCAGCCCGACCCGGACAGGGCAGAGCTCCTATAATTCACCCCTCCACTTT.

The chain links TRBV5-4 to TRBJ2-1, with 8 bases aligning to TRBD2. From germline, CDR1 is SGHNT and CDR2 YYREEE (reference sequence). The ends lost 2 bases at V and 4 bases at J; junction bases unmatched: 5. This CDR3 is built from 15 residues. CDR3 nucleotide sequence: TGTGCCAGCAGCTTAAATAGCGGGGTATACAATGAGCAGTTCTTC. Its translation is CASSLNSGVYNEQFF.

The rearrangement links TRBV5-1 to TRBJ1-1; D might be TRBD1 (6 bases). The CDR3 spans 15 residues. The germline CDR1 and CDR2 sequences are SGHRS and YFSETQ. V lost 4 bases to trimming and J lost 1 base, with 14 bases between them. This CDR3 is CASSPLTGGNTEAFF. CDR3 in DNA: TGCGCCAGCAGCCCCCTGACAGGCGGGAACACTGAAGCTTTCTTT.

This sequence joins TRBV6-5 and TRBJ1-3; no reliable D call. V was trimmed by 2 bases and J by 0 bases, leaving 5 bases between them. Per the germline V gene, CDR1 is MNHEY and CDR2 is SVGAGI. The CDR3 is 14 amino acids. The DNA of the CDR3 is TGTGCCAGCAGTTACGCTAGCTCTGGAAACACCATATATTTT. This encodes CASSYASSGNTIYF.

The V and J genes are TRBV10-1 and TRBJ2-3; 9 bases are shared with TRBD2. Germline CDR1 and CDR2: WNHNN and SYGVQD (reference sequence). The CDR3 is made up of 15 amino acids. Germline trimming cut 0 bases from V and 11 bases from J; bases unmatched to any gene: 9. Here the CDR3 DNA reads TGCGCCAGCAGTGAGTCAACACTAGCGGGTTGGGGGCAGTATTTT. This encodes CASSESTLAGWGQYF.

This chain connects TRBV5-1 to TRBJ2-7, with TRBD1 matching over 7 bases. This CDR3 spans 16 amino acids. Per germline, CDR1 SGHRS and CDR2 YFSETQ. V shed 4 bases, J shed 2 bases, and the junction held 12 bases outside the gene matches. This chain's CDR3 is CASSRWGQPPAYEQYF. The CDR3 DNA is TGCGCCAGCAGCCGGTGGGGACAGCCTCCTGCCTACGAGCAGTACTTC.

Details on this clone: Other DNA sequences within the sample encode an identical CDR3. CDR3 bases: TGTGCCTGGGAGGGACAGGGGGCATCCGAGCAGTACTTC. Its translation: CAWEGQGASEQYF. This chain links TRBV30 with TRBJ2-7; 12 bases map to TRBD1. The junction had 5 bases not matched to a gene; V was cut back by 5 bases and J by 6 bases. The CDR3 has 13 residues. Germline assignment: CDR1 GTSNPN and CDR2 SVGIG (reference sequence).

V is TRBV5-4 and J is TRBJ2-1; 14 bases are shared with TRBD2. The CDR3 spans 17 residues. From germline, CDR1 is SGHNT and CDR2 YYREEE (reference sequence). The V segment lost 4 bases and the J segment 0 bases; nucleotides outside the gene matches: 3. The CDR3 sequence: CASSAGLAGGSYNEQFF. The CDR3 DNA reads TGTGCCAGCAGCGCTGGACTAGCGGGGGGCTCCTACAATGAGCAGTTCTTC.

The chain carries TRBV7-2 and TRBJ1-5; 8 positions match TRBD1. Germline V gene sequence: CDR1 SGHTA, CDR2 FQGNSA. Germline trimming cut 5 bases from V and 0 bases from J; bases unmatched to any gene: 9. This CDR3 has 17 amino acids. This chain's CDR3 is CASSPYPGQASNQPQHF. The CDR3 bases are TGTGCCAGCAGCCCGTACCCGGGACAGGCTAGCAATCAGCCCCAGCATTTT.

The V gene is TRBV19, the J gene TRBJ2-5, with D unclear. Per germline, CDR1 LNHDA and CDR2 SQIVND (reference sequence). With 3 bases removed from V and 1 base from J, the gap between germline ends came to 12 bases. The CDR3 consists of 15 residues. CDR3 loop: CASSIQSDFQETQYF. The CDR3, as DNA: TGTGCCAGTAGTATTCAGTCAGACTTCCAAGAGACCCAGTACTTC.

V and J are TRBV5-1 and TRBJ2-5; 9 bases line up with TRBD2. V lost 2 bases and J lost 6; bases outside the gene matches: 8. The CDR3 is 15 residues long. Germline-derived CDR1 and CDR2 are SGHRS and YFSETQ. CDR3 residues: CASSFASGVTKTQYF. The CDR3 bases are TGCGCCAGCAGCTTCGCTAGCGGGGTTACGAAGACCCAGTACTTC.

This chain links TRBV28 with TRBJ1-2; the D gene is possibly TRBD1 (5 bases). Trimming shortened V by 7 bases and J by 8 bases, and 17 bases separated the two germline ends. The CDR3 contains 13 residues. Germline CDR1 reads MDHEN; CDR2 reads SYDVKM. Written as DNA, the CDR3 is TGTGCCAGCACGTTTAGGAGGGGAGGGGGCTACACCTTC. Translating gives CASTFRRGGGYTF.

Only one count was recorded for this clone. Sequence at one end of the junction differs from germline and may be a read error. The V and J genes are TRBV5-6 and TRBJ1-6, with no clear D. The CDR3 runs to 13 residues. The V gene's germline CDR1 is SGHDT and CDR2 YYEEEE. The CDR3 reads CVSSDFVDLPLHF. The CDR3 nucleotides read TGTGTCAGCAGCGACTTCGTGGATTTACCCCTCCACTTT.

This clone appeared once. The chain has TRBV5-1 and TRBJ2-5; 7 nucleotides match TRBD1. The CDR3 length is 14 residues. Germline CDR1 reads SGHRS; CDR2 reads YFSETQ. V lost 4 bases to trimming and J lost 6 bases; unmatched junction nucleotides: 9. CDR3 sequence reads: CASSPQGVRQTQYF. In nucleotides, the CDR3 is TGCGCCAGCAGCCCCCAGGGGGTTCGGCAGACCCAGTACTTC.

The chain employs TRBV14 and TRBJ2-1; 7 bases line up with TRBD2. The CDR3 extends over 15 amino acids. Germline values: CDR1 SGHDN, CDR2 FVKESK. Germline trimming cut 3 bases from V and 3 bases from J; bases unmatched to any gene: 5. The CDR3 DNA sequence: TGTGCCAGCAGCCACCTGGCGGGAGTCTACAATGAGCAGTTCTTC. Its protein is CASSHLAGVYNEQFF.

This clone occurred a few times. The CDR3 is CASSLGPGNYGYTF. Here the CDR3 DNA reads TGCGCCAGCAGCTTGGGGCCGGGAAACTATGGCTACACCTTC. V is TRBV5-1 and J is TRBJ1-2; no clear D gene. Germline CDR1 SGHRS, CDR2 YFSETQ. This CDR3 comprises 14 residues. Trimming left V 0 bases short and J 2 bases short, with 8 bases between.

The chain couples TRBV27 to TRBJ1-5; D call uncertain. The germline CDR1 and CDR2 sequences are MNHEY and SMNVEV (reference sequence). This CDR3 is built from 14 residues. V lost 3 bases to trimming and J lost 0 bases, with 6 bases between them. Here the CDR3 reads CASSLSRSNQPQHF. The CDR3 DNA reads as TGTGCCAGCAGTTTGAGTCGTAGCAATCAGCCCCAGCATTTT.